This TCR beta chain was observed in a study of blood T cell repertoires in COVID-19 (dated by TCRdb to the early 2020s). In terms of the full investigation: Samples from collaborators originated in the United States, Italy and Spain and spanned both the acute and convalescent phases of COVID-19. Samples came from the ongoing ImmuneRACE study (first 160 participants) plus 1,254 subjects from 6 global collaborators. Sample metadata almost always included a de-identified subject ID, COVID-19 status, age in years and sex. The repertoires were released in a freely available public database meant as a resource for research on the immune response to SARS-CoV-2. Where available, HLA class I and class II types were taken from metadata supplied by the sample provider and were not determined by assay-based typing. The prospective study material was composed of cDNA or gDNA derived from T cells, B-cell-depleted T cells, or PBMCs. The dataset comprised deeply sampled blood TCRbeta repertoires from subjects exposed to, actively infected with, or recovered from COVID-19. Overall study outcomes, separate from this receptor: The amount of clinical and demographic metadata varied by source and participant and was provided uncurated.

The immunoSEQ Assay, a bias-controlled multiplex PCR, was used to amplify TCRbeta CDR3 regions from genomic DNA. The paper's data handling went like this. The number of nucleated cells in each sample was estimated by amplification of reference gene primers within the assay. Sequence reads were collapsed and filtered to measure the absolute abundance of every unique TCRbeta CDR3 rearrangement. For each sample, productive Simpson clonality was calculated as the square root of Simpson's diversity index over productive rearrangements. TCRdb re-hosts the immuneACCESS table, in-frame sequences only. Its copies lack some clones; in the studies checked, an unresolved V gene accounts for under half of them, and the cause for the rest is not known. The D gene and trimming were derived from the DNA, and the V and J assignments and clone size from that table. This sample holds 130,000 to 150,000 clones; roughly 85% were observed only once. The ten largest clones take up about 8% of the sample.

One collaborating source in Seattle enrolled patients while the patients were actively infected and followed the patients over time throughout the course of disease. Whole blood was collected in K2EDTA tubes by collaborating institutions according to the institutions' own protocols. For TCRbeta analysis, collaborators shipped samples as frozen whole blood, isolated PBMCs, or DNA extracted from either of those sample types. CDR1 MNHNY and CDR2 SVGAGI are derived from the germline V gene (reference sequence). The germline V end is reduced by 5 bases and the J end by 1 base; junction bases left unmatched: 2. From its cysteine to its phenylalanine, the CDR3 spans 14 amino acids. The only DNA kept is the CDR3, 42 bases in frame from the first base. As for this clone: Its antigen has not been determined. The record has no base qualities; no much larger clone is one base away.

Sequenced material: peripheral blood. This receptor was identified in a woman aged 55 to 70 with COVID-19, enrolled during active disease. The sequence joins TRBV6-6 to TRBJ1-1, with TRBD1 matching 9 junction bases. At the DNA level, the sequence is TGTGCCAGCAGTACGGGACAGGGGAACACTGAAGCTTTCTTT. Its translation is CASSTGQGNTEAFF.